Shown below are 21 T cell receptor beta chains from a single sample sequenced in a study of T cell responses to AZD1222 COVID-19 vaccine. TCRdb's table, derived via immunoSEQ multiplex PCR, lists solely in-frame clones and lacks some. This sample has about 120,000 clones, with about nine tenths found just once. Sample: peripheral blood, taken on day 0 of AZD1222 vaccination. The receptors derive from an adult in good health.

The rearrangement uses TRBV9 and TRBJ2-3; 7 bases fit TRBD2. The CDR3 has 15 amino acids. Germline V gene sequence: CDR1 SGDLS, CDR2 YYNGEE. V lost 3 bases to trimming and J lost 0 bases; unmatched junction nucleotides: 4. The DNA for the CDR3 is TGTGCCAGCAGCGATACTAGCGCCAGCACAGATACGCAGTATTTT. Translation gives CASSDTSASTDTQYF. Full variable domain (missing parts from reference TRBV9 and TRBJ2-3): DSGVTQTPKHLITATGQRVTLRCSPRSGDLSVYWYQQSLDQGLQFLIQYYNGEERAKGNILERFSAQQFPDLHSELNLSSLELGDSALYFCASSDTSASTDTQYFGPGTRLTVL.

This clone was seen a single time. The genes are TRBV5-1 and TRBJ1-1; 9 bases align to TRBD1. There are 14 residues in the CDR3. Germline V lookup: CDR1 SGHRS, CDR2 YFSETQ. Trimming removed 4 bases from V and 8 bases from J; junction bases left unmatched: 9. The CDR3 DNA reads TGCGCCAGCAGCCATGATACCGGGACAGGGGAAGCTTTCTTT. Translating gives CASSHDTGTGEAFF. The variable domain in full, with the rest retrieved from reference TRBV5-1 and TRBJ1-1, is KAGVTQTPRYLIKTRGQQVTLSCSPISGHRSVSWYQQTPGQGLQFLFEYFSETQRNKGNFPGRFSGRQFSNSRSEMNVSTLELGDSALYLCASSHDTGTGEAFFGQGTRLTVV.

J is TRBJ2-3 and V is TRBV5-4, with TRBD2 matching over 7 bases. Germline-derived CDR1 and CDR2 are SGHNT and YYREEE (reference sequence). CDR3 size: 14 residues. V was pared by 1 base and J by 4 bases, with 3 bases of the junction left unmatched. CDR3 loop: CASSLWEGSDTQYF. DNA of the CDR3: TGTGCCAGCAGCTTGTGGGAGGGGTCAGATACGCAGTATTTT.

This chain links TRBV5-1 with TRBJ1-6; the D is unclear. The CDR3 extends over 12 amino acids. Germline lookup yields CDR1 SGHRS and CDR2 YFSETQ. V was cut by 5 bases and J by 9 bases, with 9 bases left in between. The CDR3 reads CASRRDTSPLHF. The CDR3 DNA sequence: TGCGCCAGCAGGCGGGATACTTCACCCCTCCACTTT.

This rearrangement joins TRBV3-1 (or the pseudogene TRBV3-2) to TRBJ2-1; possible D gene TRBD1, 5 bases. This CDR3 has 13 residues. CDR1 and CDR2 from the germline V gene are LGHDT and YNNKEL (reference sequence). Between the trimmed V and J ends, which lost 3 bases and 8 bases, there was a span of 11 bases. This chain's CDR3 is CASSHAQGDEQFF. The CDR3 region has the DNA TGTGCCAGCAGCCACGCGCAGGGCGATGAGCAGTTCTTC.

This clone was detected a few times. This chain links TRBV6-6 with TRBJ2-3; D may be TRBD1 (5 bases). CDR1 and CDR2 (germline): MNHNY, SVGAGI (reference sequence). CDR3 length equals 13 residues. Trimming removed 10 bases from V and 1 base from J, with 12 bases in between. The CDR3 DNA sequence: TGTGCCACACGAGTAGGGGGCACAGATACGCAGTATTTT. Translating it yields CATRVGGTDTQYF.

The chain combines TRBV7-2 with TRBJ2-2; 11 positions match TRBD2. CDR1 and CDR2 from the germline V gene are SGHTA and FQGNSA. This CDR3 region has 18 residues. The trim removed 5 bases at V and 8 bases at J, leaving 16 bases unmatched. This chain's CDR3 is CASSNQLLAGVPPGELFF. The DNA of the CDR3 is TGTGCCAGCAGCAACCAACTACTAGCGGGGGTGCCTCCGGGGGAGCTGTTTTTT.

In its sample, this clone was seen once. CDR3 bases: TGTGCCAGCAGCTTATACACAGGGGTAGGCGAGCAGTACTTC. This encodes CASSLYTGVGEQYF. The chain recombines TRBV5-6 with TRBJ2-7, with TRBD1 matching over 7 bases. Germline V lookup: CDR1 SGHDT, CDR2 YYEEEE. The CDR3 contains 14 residues. The J segment lost 6 bases and the V segment lost 2 bases, leaving 8 bases of the junction unmatched.

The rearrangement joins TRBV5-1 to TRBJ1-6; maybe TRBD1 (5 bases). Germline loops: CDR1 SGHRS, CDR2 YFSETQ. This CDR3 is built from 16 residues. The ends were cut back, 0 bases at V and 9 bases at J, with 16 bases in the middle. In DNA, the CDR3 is TGCGCCAGCAGCTTGGAACCGGCAGATAGGGGTTCACCCCTCCACTTT. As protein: CASSLEPADRGSPLHF.

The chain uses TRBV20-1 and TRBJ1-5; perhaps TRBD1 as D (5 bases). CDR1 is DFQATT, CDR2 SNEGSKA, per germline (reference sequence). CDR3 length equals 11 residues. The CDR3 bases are TGCGGACAAGGAGGTTGGCAGCCCCAGCATTTT. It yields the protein CGQGGWQPQHF.

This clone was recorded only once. The CDR3 loop is CASSQIRDSRGYTF. The CDR3 coding sequence is TGTGCCAGCAGCCAAATCAGGGATTCGCGCGGCTACACCTTC. This sequence joins TRBV5-5 and TRBJ1-2; possible D gene TRBD1, 5 bases. Deletions cut 4 bases from V and 8 bases from J, with 18 bases between. CDR3 length: 14 residues. Germline V gives CDR1 SGHKS, CDR2 YYEKEE (reference sequence).

The CDR3 is CASSYQGIQETQYF. The CDR3 bases are TGTGCCAGCAGTTATCAGGGAATCCAAGAGACCCAGTACTTC. This chain uses TRBV6-5 with TRBJ2-5; TRBD1 is a possible D gene (5 bases). CDR1 MNHEY and CDR2 SVGAGI come from the germline V gene. The CDR3 runs to 14 residues. Trimming left V 3 bases short and J 1 base short, with 9 bases between.

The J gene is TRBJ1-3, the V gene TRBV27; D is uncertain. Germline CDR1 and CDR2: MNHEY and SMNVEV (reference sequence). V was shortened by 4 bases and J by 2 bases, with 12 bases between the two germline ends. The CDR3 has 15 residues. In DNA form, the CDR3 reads TGTGCCAGCAGTTCAAACTCCCAACCTGGAAACACCATATATTTT. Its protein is CASSSNSQPGNTIYF.

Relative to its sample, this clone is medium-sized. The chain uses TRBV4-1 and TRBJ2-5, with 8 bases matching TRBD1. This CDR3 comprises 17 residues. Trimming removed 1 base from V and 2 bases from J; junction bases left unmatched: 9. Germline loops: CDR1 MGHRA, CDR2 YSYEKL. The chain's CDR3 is CASSQGPQGALQETQYF. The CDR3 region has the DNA TGCGCCAGCAGCCAAGGGCCGCAGGGGGCGCTTCAAGAGACCCAGTACTTC.

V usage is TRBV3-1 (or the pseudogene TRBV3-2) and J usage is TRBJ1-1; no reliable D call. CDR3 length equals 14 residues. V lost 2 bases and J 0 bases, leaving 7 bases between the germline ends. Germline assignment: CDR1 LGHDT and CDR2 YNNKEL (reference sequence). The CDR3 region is CASSQNYLNTEAFF. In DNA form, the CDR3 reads TGTGCCAGCAGCCAAAATTACTTGAACACTGAAGCTTTCTTT.

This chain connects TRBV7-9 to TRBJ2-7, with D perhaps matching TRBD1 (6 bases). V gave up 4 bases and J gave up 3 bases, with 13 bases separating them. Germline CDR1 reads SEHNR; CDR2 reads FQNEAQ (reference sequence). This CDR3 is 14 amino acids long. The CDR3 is CASSSRTELYEQYF. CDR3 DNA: TGTGCCAGCAGCTCCAGGACAGAGCTCTACGAGCAGTACTTC. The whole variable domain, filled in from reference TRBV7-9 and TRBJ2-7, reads DTGVSQNPRHKITKRGQNVTFRCDPISEHNRLYWYRQTLGQGPEFLTYFQNEAQLEKSRLLSDRFSAERPKGSFSTLEIQRTEQGDSAMYLCASSSRTELYEQYFGPGTRLTVT.

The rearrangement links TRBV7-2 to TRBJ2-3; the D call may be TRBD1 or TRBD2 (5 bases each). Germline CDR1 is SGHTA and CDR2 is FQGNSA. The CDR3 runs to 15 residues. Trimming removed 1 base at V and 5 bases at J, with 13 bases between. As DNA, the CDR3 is TGTGCCAGCAGCTTAGTCGGACTGAGGGGAGATACGCAGTATTTT. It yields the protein CASSLVGLRGDTQYF.

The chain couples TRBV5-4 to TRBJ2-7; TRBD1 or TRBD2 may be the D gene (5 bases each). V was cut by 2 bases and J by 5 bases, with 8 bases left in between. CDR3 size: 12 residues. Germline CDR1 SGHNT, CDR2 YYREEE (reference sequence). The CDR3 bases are TGTGCCAGCAGCTTCGGGACCCACGAGCAGTACTTC. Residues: CASSFGTHEQYF.

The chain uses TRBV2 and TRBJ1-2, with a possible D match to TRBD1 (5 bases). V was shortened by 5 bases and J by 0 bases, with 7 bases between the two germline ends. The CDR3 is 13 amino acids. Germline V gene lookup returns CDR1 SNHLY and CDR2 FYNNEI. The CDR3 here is CASSRTTNYGYTF. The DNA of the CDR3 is TGTGCCAGCAGTAGGACAACTAACTATGGCTACACCTTC.

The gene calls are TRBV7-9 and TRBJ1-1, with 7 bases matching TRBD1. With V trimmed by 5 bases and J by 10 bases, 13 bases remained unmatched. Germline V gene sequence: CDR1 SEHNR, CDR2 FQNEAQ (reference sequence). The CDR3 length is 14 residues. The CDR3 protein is CASSPRQGISPAFF. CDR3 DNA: TGTGCCAGCAGCCCTAGACAGGGTATTTCACCAGCTTTCTTT.

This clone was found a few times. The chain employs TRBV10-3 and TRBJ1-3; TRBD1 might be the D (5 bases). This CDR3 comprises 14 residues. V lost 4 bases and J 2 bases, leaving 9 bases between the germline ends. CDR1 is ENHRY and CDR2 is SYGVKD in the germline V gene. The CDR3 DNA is TGTGCCATCAGTGCCGGGGGGACTGGAAACACCATATATTTT. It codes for CAISAGGTGNTIYF.